This TCR beta chain was identified in a study of T cells in Graves' hyperthyroidism and ophthalmopathy (dated by TCRdb to the late 2010s). About the full investigation: Peripheral blood samples were taken at the time of initial diagnosis, prior to any treatment. Thyroid tissue and blood T-cell repertoires from about 6 Graves' hyperthyroidism patients were also compared in the study. Prospective prediction of ophthalmopathy was tested in an independent validation cohort consisting of roughly 19 hyperthyroidism patients and 17 patients who later progressed to ophthalmopathy. After blood sampling, hyperthyroidism patients were treated with methimazole at a starting dose of 30 mg daily, and ophthalmopathy patients were treated with high-dose intravenous methylprednisolone. The paper describes TCR Vbeta CDR3 sequencing of 135 peripheral blood samples, made up of some 42 ophthalmopathy patients, roughly 72 hyperthyroidism patients and 17 progressor patients. TCR V-J signatures able to tell the groups apart were searched for in a discovery cohort of 90 to 100 patients, of whom approximately 40 had Graves' ophthalmopathy and roughly 59 had stable Graves' hyperthyroidism. The 100 or so discovery patients were randomly divided into training and test sets at a 7:3 ratio. The full study reports these points: Sample size was not statistically predetermined, and blinding of investigators to group allocation was not performed. In cross-validation, a model built on a 13 V-J signature told ophthalmopathy apart from stable hyperthyroidism with about 90% sensitivity and about 81% specificity, and in testing the same model reached 80%/75%. During validation, the model predicted progression to ophthalmopathy a median of about 6.3 months ahead of onset, with around 70% sensitivity and roughly 75% specificity. Most expanded thyroid clonotypes (frequency above 0.001) were also detected in blood, a finding suggesting that blood repertoires may reflect thyroid immune responses.

In the ophthalmopathy patients, disease was moderately to severely active, with a Clinical Activity Score of 3 or more, a NOSPECS grade of 4 or more, and a duration of less than 3 months. Patients with uncontrolled infections, other autoimmune diseases, pregnancy or lactation were excluded. Diagnoses were established on the basis of clinical symptoms, serum thyroxine and TRAb, thyroid ultrasound, and orbital computed tomography. Ficoll-Paque density gradient centrifugation was used to isolate PBMCs from around 9.1 ml of fresh peripheral blood. Total RNA was extracted with Trizol reagent, and quality was checked on an Agilent 2100 Bioanalyzer. This clonotype appeared many times. Which antigen it targets is not known. The record has no base qualities; no much larger clone is one base away. Reading the germline V gene gives CDR1 ENHRY and CDR2 SYGVKD. From cysteine to phenylalanine, the CDR3 is 15 amino acids long. Only the CDR3 region is kept as DNA, spanning 45 bases read in frame from base 1. V sheds 4 bases and J sheds 5 bases, leaving 15 bases between their ends.

Amplification of TCR beta CDR3 regions was carried out from RNA transcripts. The first round of RT-PCR for the TCR CDR3 was performed with the HTBI primer set and the Qiagen OneStep RT-PCR kit. The libraries were constructed in a second round of multiplex PCR and then size-selected and purified. The libraries were sequenced on an Illumina HiSeq2000 using paired-end 100 bp reads. The authors' analysis ran thus. Raw data were processed with SOAPnuke, discarding reads with adapters, uncalled bases, mean Phred below 15, or no exact constant-primer or identifier match. COPE v1.2.5 was used to merge high-quality paired reads, and clonotypes were defined as unique nucleotide sequences. MiTCR v1.1 was used to align clonotypes to the IMGT TRBV, TRBD and TRBJ reference segments. The analysis included only V-J combinations with a frequency above 0.0001, which together covered roughly 99% of the repertoires. The TCS score was defined as the ratio of F50 (clonal expansion) to E x V (chaos), calculated using BLOSUM62-based TCRdist between CDR3 peptides within each V-J. Welch's t-statistics and random forest reduced some 510 V-J features to roughly 13, which were used in a naive Bayes classifier (R e1071). The public sequencing data were trimmed at Q25 with fastp and processed into clonotypes with MiXCR by TCRdb, which kept only in-frame beta chains. Rows are unified per CDR3 protein, each entry keeping the most common DNA and genes. TCRdb's processing, not the study's, gives the V and J calls here. The sample records approximately 400,000 distinct CDR3 sequences, about 14% of which are singletons. In total, the top ten clones hold around 20% of the sample.

The rearranged chain carries TRBV10-3 and TRBJ2-1, and perhaps TRBD1 as D gene, on 6 matching bases. The sequence derives from a woman between 25 and 40 years old with Graves' ophthalmopathy. Sequencing was performed on blood. The CDR3 reads as follows: CAISGRRGFDNEQFF. The DNA reads as follows: TGTGCCATCAGTGGACGCAGGGGTTTCGACAATGAGCAGTTCTTC.